Listed below are T cell receptor beta chains from one sample, sequenced in a study of OX40 agonist ivuxolimab in advanced cancers. Measured with immunoSEQ multiplex PCR; TCRdb has only the in-frame clones, and not every one. The sample lists fewer than 120,000 clones, roughly 90% occurring once. The sequencing here drew on CD4+ or CD8+ T cells sorted from blood, taken in a trial of the OX40 agonist ivuxolimab. The receptors originated from an adult with an advanced solid tumor such as melanoma, head and neck, liver or kidney cancer. CDR3s include the opening cysteine and the closing phenylalanine or tryptophan. The order of the fields is D gene, J gene, V gene, clone size, CDR3 length, CDR3 DNA, CDR3 protein. The D gene is left open where the match is weak. Rows give clone size only sometimes, using once, few, many, or a class for an expanded clone.

>.|TRBJ2-7|TRBV25-1|.|17
TGTGCCAGCAGTGAGGGGTCTGTGGAGTGGAGGGCCTACGAGCAGTACTTC
CASSEGSVEWRAYEQYF
>TRBD1|TRBJ1-1|TRBV7-2|.|15
TGTGCCAGCAGCTTAGTGGGACAGGGTCGGACTGAAGCTTTCTTT
CASSLVGQGRTEAFF
>TRBD2|TRBJ2-2|TRBV7-2|.|15
TGTGCCAGCAGCCGGACTAGCTTGAACACCGGGGAGCTGTTTTTT
CASSRTSLNTGELFF
>TRBD1|TRBJ2-7|TRBV28|.|16
TGTGCCAGCAGTTTCACGGGACAGGGGAGGACCTACGAGCAGTACTTC
CASSFTGQGRTYEQYF
>.|TRBJ2-2|TRBV7-3|.|17
TGTGCCAGCAGCCCCAGTCCGGGGGGCGCGAACACCGGGGAGCTGTTTTTT
CASSPSPGGANTGELFF
>.|TRBJ1-5|TRBV7-9|.|13
TGTGCCAGCAGATTAGATAGCAATCAGCCCCAGCATTTT
CASRLDSNQPQHF
>.|TRBJ2-1|TRBV5-4|.|11
TGTGCCAGCAGCTTGAGGAATGAGCAGTTCTTC
CASSLRNEQFF
>TRBD1|TRBJ1-4|TRBV7-6|.|17
TGTGCCAGCAGCTCCCATCAACAGGGGCCGGGGGATGAAAAACTGTTTTTT
CASSSHQQGPGDEKLFF
>TRBD1|TRBJ2-2|TRBV5-4|.|16
TGTGCCAGCAGCCTCGGACAGGGGTTGAACACCGGGGAGCTGTTTTTT
CASSLGQGLNTGELFF
>.|TRBJ2-2|TRBV7-8|.|14
TGTGCCAGCAGCTCGTACACGAACACCGGGGAGCTGTTTTTT
CASSSYTNTGELFF
>TRBD1|TRBJ1-2|TRBV7-2|.|15
TGTGCCAGCAGCTTACTCTACAGGGGAAAGTATGGCTACACCTTC
CASSLLYRGKYGYTF
>TRBD1|TRBJ1-5|TRBV19|.|12
TGTGCCAGTGGACAGGGGATTCAGCCCCAGCATTTT
CASGQGIQPQHF
>TRBD1|TRBJ1-1|TRBV27|.|16
TGTGCCAGCAGTTTCGGGACAGGGGCAGGACGTACTGAAGCTTTCTTT
CASSFGTGAGRTEAFF
>TRBD2|TRBJ2-7|TRBV6-6|.|15
TGTGCCAGCAGTTTGACTAGCGGGGGGCTCTACGAGCAGTACTTC
CASSLTSGGLYEQYF
>.|TRBJ1-2|TRBV4-2|.|16
TGTGCCAGCAGCCAAGGGGTTCCCAGGGCTAACTATGGCTACACCTTC
CASSQGVPRANYGYTF
>.|TRBJ1-6|TRBV6-5|once|15
TGTGCCAGCAGTGTGGCATGGGGTGATAATTCACCCCTCCACTTT
CASSVAWGDNSPLHF
>.|TRBJ2-5|TRBV27|.|16
TGTGCCAGCAGTTCCATCTCGGGACGTATCCAAGAGACCCAGTACTTC
CASSSISGRIQETQYF
>.|TRBJ1-2|TRBV4-3|once|15
TGCGCCAGCAGCCAAGAGTCAGGGAGCTTCTATGGCTACACCTTC
CASSQESGSFYGYTF
>.|TRBJ2-7|TRBV10-1|few|14
TGCGCCAGCCGAGTTCCCAGCGGAGCCTACGAGCAGTACTTC
CASRVPSGAYEQYF
>.|TRBJ1-5|TRBV7-7|.|14
TGTGCTAGCAGCTTAGATAAGGGGAGTCAGCCCCAGCATTTT
CASSLDKGSQPQHF
>.|TRBJ1-1|TRBV5-1|.|17
TGCGCCAGCAGCTCCCTAAATCTCGACTTAGGGAACACTGAAGCTTTCTTT
CASSSLNLDLGNTEAFF
>TRBD1|TRBJ2-3|TRBV11-2|.|14
TGTGCCAGCAGCTCTGGACAGGCCAGGAATACGCAGTATTTT
CASSSGQARNTQYF
>TRBD1|TRBJ2-2|TRBV5-4|once|16
TGTGCCAGCAGCCGGGGACAGGGGGTCGACACCGGGGAGCTGTTTTTT
CASSRGQGVDTGELFF
>.|TRBJ2-3|TRBV9|few|15
TGTGCCAGCAGCGTATCTCCTAGCGGCACAGATACGCAGTATTTT
CASSVSPSGTDTQYF
>.|TRBJ1-1|TRBV7-2|.|13
TGTGCCAGCAGCTTACAAGAGAACACTGAAGCTTTCTTT
CASSLQENTEAFF
>.|TRBJ1-1|TRBV7-9|.|15
TGTGCCAGCAGCTTAGATAGACTCCCTGGGGAGGAAGCTTTCTTT
CASSLDRLPGEEAFF
>TRBD2|TRBJ2-1|TRBV2|.|12
TGTGCCAGCAGTGTTCTAGCGGGAGTGCAGTTCTTC
CASSVLAGVQFF
>.|TRBJ1-1|TRBV9|.|16
TGTGCCAGCAGCGTCCGGGACGGGGACCCGAACACTGAAGCTTTCTTT
CASSVRDGDPNTEAFF
>TRBD1|TRBJ2-7|TRBV7-9|.|16
TGTGCCAGCAGCACAAGTAGCGGGACAGGGGCCTACGAGCAGTACTTC
CASSTSSGTGAYEQYF
>.|TRBJ2-2|TRBV30|.|15
TGTGCCTGGAGTAGTTACGGGAGAGTGACCGGGGAGCTGTTTTTT
CAWSSYGRVTGELFF
>.|TRBJ2-2|TRBV29-1|.|11
TGCAGCGTAGGCCGGACCGGGGAGCTGTTTTTT
CSVGRTGELFF
>.|TRBJ2-7|TRBV18|few|15
TGTGCCAGCTCAAATAACGCGGGGACCTCCTACGAGCAGTACTTC
CASSNNAGTSYEQYF
>TRBD1|TRBJ2-1|TRBV19|few|12
TGTGCCAGTAGTATGGGACAGGGGCAGCAGTTCTTC
CASSMGQGQQFF
>.|TRBJ1-2|TRBV19|.|15
TGTGCCAGTAGTATCGGTGGACGGTCCAACTATGGCTACACCTTC
CASSIGGRSNYGYTF
>.|TRBJ1-1|TRBV5-1|.|15
TGCGCCAGCAGCTTGGCTGGGGATCTCAACACTGAAGCTTTCTTT
CASSLAGDLNTEAFF
>TRBD1|TRBJ2-7|TRBV5-1|.|15
TGCGCCAGCAGCGAAGTCGGACAGGGTGTCTACGAGCAGTACTTC
CASSEVGQGVYEQYF
>.|TRBJ1-4|TRBV15|.|17
TGTGCCACCAGCAGGGAAACTCTTGTTGCAACTAATGAAAAACTGTTTTTT
CATSRETLVATNEKLFF
>.|TRBJ1-6|TRBV7-9|once|15
TGTGCCAGCAGCTTTGGGCAAGGGAGTAATTCACCCCTCCACTTT
CASSFGQGSNSPLHF
>.|TRBJ2-7|TRBV6-1|.|12
TGTGCCGCCCGGGACGATGTCTACGAGCAGTACTTC
CAARDDVYEQYF
>.|TRBJ1-1|TRBV19|.|12
TGTGCCAGTAGTTTATTGAACACTGAAGCTTTCTTT
CASSLLNTEAFF
>.|TRBJ2-2|TRBV7-2|.|13
TGTGCCAGCAGCCAATATGACACCGGGGAGCTGTTTTTT
CASSQYDTGELFF
>.|TRBJ1-4|TRBV5-1|.|15
TGCGCCAGCAGCACGGGGGGGACCTCTAATGAAAAACTGTTTTTT
CASSTGGTSNEKLFF
>.|TRBJ2-1|TRBV2|few|15
TGTGCCAGCAGTGAGGGGGGACTCGGTTTCGATGAGCAGTTCTTC
CASSEGGLGFDEQFF